This TCR beta chain emerged from a study of blood T cell repertoires in COVID-19 (dated by TCRdb to 2018 to 2021). Regarding the study in general: The collaborator samples originated in the United States, Italy and Spain and spanned the acute and convalescent phases of COVID-19. Sample metadata almost always included a de-identified subject ID, COVID-19 status, age in years and sex. The material from the prospective study consisted of cDNA or gDNA derived from T cells, B-cell-depleted T cells, or PBMCs. Samples were obtained from the ongoing ImmuneRACE study (first 160 participants) and from 1,254 subjects provided by 6 global collaborators. Where available, HLA class I and class II types were obtained from metadata supplied by the sample provider rather than from assay-based typing. Subjects who had been exposed to COVID-19, were actively infected with it, or had recovered from it provided the deeply sampled blood TCRbeta repertoires that made up the dataset. The repertoires were released in a freely available public database meant as a resource for research on the immune response to SARS-CoV-2.

TCRbeta CDR3 regions were amplified from genomic DNA using the immunoSEQ Assay, a bias-controlled multiplex PCR. The published analysis was carried out like this. Within the assay, amplification of reference gene primers was used to estimate how many nucleated cells each sample contained. To quantify the absolute abundance of each unique TCRbeta CDR3 rearrangement, sequence reads were collapsed and filtered. For each sample, productive Simpson clonality was calculated by taking the square root of Simpson's diversity index across productive rearrangements. TCRdb mirrors the immuneACCESS table, restricted to in-frame sequences. Some clones are absent from its copies; in checked studies, under half trace to an unresolved V gene, and the reason for the others is unknown. V, J and clone size were drawn from that table, and D and trimming were deduced from the DNA. Within this sample are about 240,000 clones, with about four fifths of them counted one time only. The ten most abundant clones make up about 4.8% of the sample.

Collaborating institutions collected whole blood in K2EDTA tubes following their own protocols. For TCRbeta analysis, collaborators shipped samples in one of three forms: frozen whole blood, isolated PBMCs, or DNA extracted from either of those sample types. The germline V gene (reference sequence) supplies CDR1 GTSNPN and CDR2 SVGIG. The CDR3 numbers 12 residues from cysteine through phenylalanine. Left in the record is the CDR3 DNA by itself, 36 bases read in frame from the first base. The V end gives up 8 bases and the J end 5 bases, leaving 8 bases in the junction not matched to a gene. What the study reported, not specific to this receptor: Clinical and demographic metadata were provided uncurated, with the amount varying by source and participant.

As regards this clone: What antigen it recognizes has not been identified. No much larger clonotype is one base removed from it; base qualities were not supplied.

The TCR originated in a woman aged 70-85 years with acute or convalescent COVID-19. Sequenced: peripheral blood. This chain joins TRBV30 to TRBJ2-5, with 7 bases aligning to TRBD1. The DNA sequence reads TGTGCCGCCACAGGGGTGGGGGAGACCCAGTACTTC. Translated, this gives CAATGVGETQYF.